The rows below give T cell receptor beta chains drawn from one sample of a study of identical twins. TCRdb re-analysed the 5' RACE reads in MiXCR, keeping a single row per CDR3 protein. The sample lists roughly 1,500,000 distinct CDR3 sequences; around 33% were seen once. The sample was cord blood. The receptors here all came from a newborn girl in good health. The CDR3 runs from the conserved cysteine through the conserved F or W. D genes are given only for firm matches. Not every row has a clone size; where given, it reads once, few, many or a size class.

size | D | J | V | CDR3 | DNA
many | NA | TRBJ2-7 | TRBV28 | CASSEGGLYEQYF | TGTGCCAGCAGTGAAGGGGGTTTATACGAGCAGTACTTC
NA | TRBD2 | TRBJ2-5 | TRBV19 | CASSGRTSGRETQYF | TGTGCCAGTAGTGGACGGACTAGCGGAAGAGAGACCCAGTACTTC
NA | NA | TRBJ1-5 | TRBV2 | CASSEGVYSNQPQHF | TGTGCCAGCAGTGAAGGGGTTTATAGCAATCAGCCCCAGCATTTT
many | NA | TRBJ2-7 | TRBV4-2 | CASSQGHPYEQYF | TGTGCCAGCAGCCAAGGACACCCCTACGAGCAGTACTTC
few | NA | TRBJ2-6 | TRBV19 | CASSPSTNSGANVLTF | TGTGCCAGTAGTCCTTCGACGAATTCTGGGGCCAACGTCCTGACTTTC
few | NA | TRBJ2-7 | TRBV7-9 | CASSLIGTSYEQYF | TGTGCCAGCAGCTTAATCGGCACTTCCTACGAGCAGTACTTC
NA | TRBD1 | TRBJ1-2 | TRBV20-1 | CSARQGAFGYTF | TGCAGTGCTCGACAGGGGGCGTTTGGCTACACCTTC
NA | NA | TRBJ2-7 | TRBV9 | CASSVETGPYEQYF | TGTGCCAGCAGCGTAGAGACAGGACCCTACGAGCAGTACTTC
few | TRBD2 | TRBJ2-2 | TRBV20-1 | CSARPVAGVTTGELFF | TGCAGTGCTAGACCCGTAGCGGGAGTAACAACCGGGGAGCTGTTTTTT
many | NA | TRBJ2-3 | TRBV6-5 | CASSYSRGTDTQYF | TGTGCCAGCAGTTACTCCAGGGGCACAGATACGCAGTATTTT
NA | NA | TRBJ2-5 | TRBV14 | CASSQGGTARGGEQYF | TGTGCCAGCAGCCAAGGCGGGACAGCACGAGGGGGGGAGCAGTACTTC
NA | TRBD2 | TRBJ2-5 | TRBV27 | CASSSDLAGPSYNEQYF | TGTGCCAGCAGTTCCGATCTAGCGGGCCCTTCCTACAATGAGCAGTACTTC
NA | TRBD1 | TRBJ1-1 | TRBV5-1 | CASSLGGTGPRGEAFF | TGCGCCAGCAGCTTGGGTGGGACAGGACCACGGGGGGAAGCTTTCTTT
NA | TRBD1 | TRBJ2-5 | TRBV15 | CATSRGQPLYQETQYF | TGTGCCACCAGCAGGGGACAGCCTTTATACCAAGAGACCCAGTACTTC
few | NA | TRBJ2-5 | TRBV7-9 | CASSLWTQETQYF | TGTGCCAGCAGCCTGTGGACACAAGAGACCCAGTACTTC